This TCR beta chain was obtained from a study of OX40 agonist ivuxolimab in advanced cancers. Across the study: Patients were infused with ivuxolimab every 2 weeks at 0.01 to 10 mg/kg. Eligibility rules accepted prior anti-PD-1, anti-PD-L1 or anti-CTLA-4 therapy, and 35% to 40% had some.

The CDR3 is made up of 16 amino acids. Germline loops: CDR1 SGHAT, CDR2 FQNNGV. The V gene lost 2 bases and the J gene lost 0 bases, with 11 bases spanning the gap. The method was immunoSEQ multiplex PCR; TCRdb's version includes in-frame clones alone and lacks a portion of them. The data hold roughly 60,000 clones, with about 86% observed a single time. The starting material was CD4+ or CD8+ T cells sorted from blood, obtained in a trial of the OX40 agonist ivuxolimab. The chain carries TRBV11-2 and TRBJ2-1; D is perhaps TRBD1 or TRBD2 (5 bases each). This clonotype was sampled from an adult with an advanced solid tumor such as melanoma, head and neck, liver or kidney cancer. CDR3 sequence: CASSLRDRSSYNEQFF. CDR3 DNA sequence: TGTGCCAGCAGCTTAAGGGACCGGAGCTCCTACAATGAGCAGTTCTTC.